These T cell receptor beta chains were read from a single sample in a study of T cells in Graves' hyperthyroidism and ophthalmopathy. TCRdb re-called the multiplex PCR reads with MiXCR, one entry per CDR3 protein. The top ten hold over 15% of the sample, which has around 700,000 distinct CDR3 sequences, under 20% seen once. Sample: blood. The source is a woman between 45 and 65 years old with Graves' hyperthyroidism that later progressed to Graves' ophthalmopathy. Both conserved end residues are part of each CDR3. The D gene is left open where the match is weak. Size values are once, few and many counts, or a class for expanded clones, and some rows have none.

clone_size,j_call,cdr3_length,v_call,d_call,cdr3_aa,cdr3_nt
NA,TRBJ2-1,14,TRBV19,TRBD1,CASAVQGAYNEQFF,TGTGCCAGTGCGGTACAGGGGGCCTACAATGAGCAGTTCTTC
many,TRBJ2-3,15,TRBV11-2,NA,CASSFGGAQGDTQYF,TGTGCCAGCAGCTTCGGCGGGGCGCAGGGAGATACGCAGTATTTT
few,TRBJ1-2,14,TRBV12-3/TRBV12-4,TRBD1,CASRRQGSNHGYTF,TGTGCCAGCAGACGACAGGGGAGTAACCATGGCTACACCTTC
NA,TRBJ2-1,15,TRBV19,NA,CASRLEVSGYNEQFF,TGTGCCAGTAGATTGGAGGTGTCAGGCTACAATGAGCAGTTCTTC
NA,TRBJ1-2,12,TRBV19,NA,CAGVAYNYGYTF,TGTGCCGGGGTAGCGTATAACTATGGCTACACCTTC
NA,TRBJ2-6,14,TRBV20-1,NA,CSARDSAGANVLTF,TGCAGTGCTAGAGACTCAGCTGGGGCCAACGTCCTGACTTTC
few,TRBJ2-7,13,TRBV10-3,NA,CAISESTVYEQYF,TGTGCCATCAGTGAGTCGACAGTCTACGAGCAGTACTTC
NA,TRBJ2-1,16,TRBV7-9,TRBD1,CASSAGGLTGLNEQFF,TGTGCCAGCAGCGCAGGGGGCCTTACTGGACTCAATGAGCAGTTCTTC
few,TRBJ2-7,13,TRBV20-1,TRBD2,CSAISGGAYEQYF,TGCAGTGCTATTAGCGGGGGGGCCTACGAGCAGTACTTC
many,TRBJ2-1,14,TRBV2,TRBD1,CASSPGTGVNEQFF,TGTGCCAGCAGTCCCGGGACAGGGGTTAATGAGCAGTTCTTC
many,TRBJ2-7,15,TRBV20-1,NA,CSASFGGTPSYEQYF,TGCAGTGCTAGTTTCGGGGGAACCCCCTCCTACGAGCAGTACTTC
many,TRBJ1-1,17,TRBV18,NA,CASSPGRNRVPNTEAFF,TGTGCCAGCTCACCGGGGAGGAATAGGGTACCGAACACTGAAGCTTTCTTT
many,TRBJ1-6,16,TRBV30,NA,CAWSVTGTGYGSPLHF,TGTGCCTGGAGTGTAACGGGAACAGGGTATGGATCACCCCTCCACTTT
few,TRBJ2-6,12,TRBV29-1,NA,CSGKSEANVLTF,TGCAGCGGAAAGTCGGAGGCCAACGTCCTGACTTTC
few,TRBJ2-3,14,TRBV27,NA,CASSFSGSPDTQYF,TGTGCCAGCAGTTTTTCGGGAAGCCCAGATACGCAGTATTTT
few,TRBJ1-5,14,TRBV28,NA,CASSSGQPDQPQHF,TGTGCCAGCAGTTCCGGACAACCGGATCAGCCCCAGCATTTT
few,TRBJ2-7,15,TRBV15,NA,CATSRDLDRSYEQYF,TGTGCCACCAGCAGAGATCTGGACCGCTCCTACGAGCAGTACTTC
NA,TRBJ2-5,13,TRBV5-1,NA,CASKQDPSGTQYF,TGCGCCAGCAAACAGGACCCGTCCGGGACCCAGTACTTC
NA,TRBJ1-6,15,TRBV12-3/TRBV12-4,TRBD1,CASSRLQGVGSPLHF,TGTGCCAGCAGTCGACTACAGGGGGTAGGTTCACCCCTCCACTTT
many,TRBJ2-3,14,TRBV3-1,NA,CASSQEYGTDTQYF,TGTGCCAGCAGCCAAGAGTACGGCACAGATACGCAGTATTTT
once,TRBJ2-2,15,TRBV7-9,NA,CASSPSASNTGELFF,TGTGCCAGCAGCCCGTCGGCTTCGAACACCGGGGAGCTGTTTTTT
many,TRBJ1-1,14,TRBV6-1,TRBD1,CASSYDRGRTEAFF,TGTGCCAGCAGTTACGACAGGGGGCGGACTGAAGCTTTCTTT
many,TRBJ1-1,17,TRBV6-6,TRBD1,CASSYSQTGGRDTEAFF,TGTGCCAGCAGTTACTCTCAGACAGGGGGGAGAGACACTGAAGCTTTCTTT
NA,TRBJ2-7,15,TRBV20-1,NA,CSARGVRTYYDEQYF,TGCAGTGCTAGAGGGGTAAGGACTTACTACGACGAGCAGTACTTC
many,TRBJ2-1,16,TRBV6-1,NA,CASSDSGLSSYNEQFF,TGTGCCAGCAGTGATTCAGGCCTGAGCTCCTACAATGAGCAGTTCTTC
NA,TRBJ1-5,18,TRBV19,NA,CASSIARRGAKGNQPQHF,TGTGCCAGTAGTATAGCCCGACGGGGGGCGAAAGGCAATCAGCCCCAGCATTTT
few,TRBJ1-2,13,TRBV10-1,TRBD1,CASNSTGPQGYTF,TGCGCCAGCAACTCGACAGGGCCTCAGGGCTACACCTTC
NA,TRBJ2-3,15,TRBV10-3,TRBD2,CAISTSGGNGDTQYF,TGTGCCATCTCGACGAGCGGGGGGAACGGAGATACGCAGTATTTT
NA,TRBJ2-3,14,TRBV29-1,TRBD1,CSVEDGTGFDTQYF,TGCAGCGTTGAAGATGGGACAGGATTCGATACGCAGTATTTT
many,TRBJ1-1,14,TRBV11-2,TRBD1,CASTLVAGGTEAFF,TGTGCCAGCACCCTGGTGGCAGGGGGCACTGAAGCTTTCTTT
many,TRBJ2-1,13,TRBV11-2,NA,CASSYPGLNEQFF,TGTGCCAGCAGCTACCCCGGTCTCAATGAGCAGTTCTTC
few,TRBJ2-5,15,TRBV12-3/TRBV12-4,TRBD1,CASSLHEQGAETQYF,TGTGCCAGCAGTTTACACGAACAGGGGGCAGAGACCCAGTACTTC
few,TRBJ2-7,12,TRBV5-5,NA,CASSRSGDEQYF,TGTGCCAGCAGCCGAAGTGGCGACGAGCAGTACTTC
few,TRBJ1-2,16,TRBV7-9,TRBD1,CASSLGTGGSDYGYTF,TGTGCCAGCAGCTTAGGGACAGGGGGCAGCGACTATGGCTACACCTTC
NA,TRBJ2-2,15,TRBV2,NA,CASSEARDYTGELFF,TGTGCCAGCAGTGAAGCGCGGGACTACACCGGGGAGCTGTTTTTT
NA,TRBJ1-2,13,TRBV4-2,NA,CASSQSVSYGYTF,TGTGCCAGCAGCCAGAGCGTATCCTATGGCTACACCTTC
NA,TRBJ1-2,15,TRBV6-2/TRBV6-3,NA,CASSRGRLPNYGYTF,TGTGCCAGCAGCCGCGGACGCCTACCTAACTATGGCTACACCTTC
few,TRBJ1-2,14,TRBV24-1,NA,CATSDPTGNYGYTF,TGTGCCACCAGTGACCCCACAGGGAACTATGGCTACACCTTC
NA,TRBJ1-6,15,TRBV25-1,NA,CASSEHTAYNSPLHF,TGTGCCAGCAGTGAGCACACTGCCTATAATTCACCCCTCCACTTT
NA,TRBJ2-2,14,TRBV19,TRBD1,CASSGQGITGELFF,TGTGCCAGTAGTGGACAGGGAATCACCGGGGAGCTGTTTTTT
many,TRBJ2-1,13,TRBV3-1,TRBD1,CASSQRGRNEQFF,TGTGCCAGCAGCCAAAGGGGGCGGAATGAGCAGTTCTTC
NA,TRBJ2-3,12,TRBV12-3/TRBV12-4,NA,CASSGLRDTQYF,TGTGCCAGCAGCGGTCTGAGGGATACGCAGTATTTT
NA,TRBJ1-6,17,TRBV3-1,NA,CASSQNQGGSHNSPLHF,TGTGCCAGCAGCCAAAACCAGGGTGGGTCACATAATTCACCCCTCCACTTT
many,TRBJ1-1,13,TRBV30,NA,CAWGMGMKTEAFF,TGTGCCTGGGGAATGGGTATGAAGACTGAAGCTTTCTTT
NA,TRBJ2-7,14,TRBV5-1,TRBD1,CASSSGTEVYEQYF,TGCGCCAGCAGCTCCGGGACAGAAGTCTACGAGCAGTACTTC
NA,TRBJ1-2,13,TRBV6-2/TRBV6-3,NA,CASSYEGRGGYTF,TGTGCCAGCAGTTACGAGGGAAGAGGAGGCTACACCTTC
few,TRBJ1-2,11,TRBV6-2/TRBV6-3,NA,CASTGDYSYTF,TGTGCCAGTACCGGAGATTATAGCTACACCTTC
few,TRBJ1-1,13,TRBV19,NA,CASSIGTYTEAFF,TGTGCCAGTAGTATTGGGACCTACACTGAAGCTTTCTTT
many,TRBJ1-1,15,TRBV7-9,NA,CASSGADGRVAEAFF,TGTGCCAGCAGTGGGGCCGACGGACGAGTAGCTGAAGCTTTCTTT
few,TRBJ1-1,15,TRBV4-1,NA,CASSQDKTGNTEAFF,TGCGCCAGCAGCCAGGATAAGACGGGGAACACTGAAGCTTTCTTT
few,TRBJ2-7,15,TRBV13,TRBD1,CASSPRGRQGWEQYF,TGTGCCAGCAGCCCGCGAGGGCGACAGGGATGGGAGCAGTACTTC